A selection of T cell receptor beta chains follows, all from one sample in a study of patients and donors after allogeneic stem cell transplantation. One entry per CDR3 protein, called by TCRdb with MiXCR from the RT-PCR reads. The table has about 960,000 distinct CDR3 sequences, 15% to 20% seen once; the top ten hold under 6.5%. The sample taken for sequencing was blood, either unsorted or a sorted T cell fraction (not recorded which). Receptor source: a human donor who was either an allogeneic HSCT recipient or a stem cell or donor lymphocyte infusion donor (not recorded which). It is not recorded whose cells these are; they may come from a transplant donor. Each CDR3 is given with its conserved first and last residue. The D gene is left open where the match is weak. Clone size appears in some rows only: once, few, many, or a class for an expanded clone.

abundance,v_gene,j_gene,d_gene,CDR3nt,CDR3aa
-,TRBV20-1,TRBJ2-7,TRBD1,TGCAGTGCTGTTAAACCAGGACAGGGCCCCTACGAGCAGTACTTC,CSAVKPGQGPYEQYF
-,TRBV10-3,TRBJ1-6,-,TGTGCCATCAGTGAAGGAAGCTCCTATAATTCACCCCTCCACTTT,CAISEGSSYNSPLHF
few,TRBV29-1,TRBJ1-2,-,TGCAGCGTTGAAGGGGCGGGCTATGGCTACACCTTC,CSVEGAGYGYTF
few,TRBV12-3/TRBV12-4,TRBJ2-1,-,TGTGCCAGCAGTCCATCGACGGCCGGGAATGAGCAGTTCTTC,CASSPSTAGNEQFF
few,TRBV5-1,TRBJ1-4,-,TGCGCCAGCAGCTTCCAAAATAGTAATGAAAAACTGTTTTTT,CASSFQNSNEKLFF
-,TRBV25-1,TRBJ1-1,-,TGTGCCAGCAGTGTATTTGTCGGGGGGGAAGTGGACACTGAAGCTTTCTTT,CASSVFVGGEVDTEAFF
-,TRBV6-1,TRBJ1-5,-,TGTGCCAGCGGGGCCCGGGGAAGCAATCAGCCCCAGCATTTT,CASGARGSNQPQHF
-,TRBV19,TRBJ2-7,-,TGTGCCAGTAGTATAGGGGCAGCTGCTTCCTACGAGCAGTACTTC,CASSIGAAASYEQYF
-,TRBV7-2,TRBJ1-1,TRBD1,TGTGCCAGCAGCCGAAGGACAGGGGCCACTGAAGCTTTCTTT,CASSRRTGATEAFF
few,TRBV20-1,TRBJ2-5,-,TGCAGTGCTAGAGATCGGTTGGAGGAGACCCAGTACTTC,CSARDRLEETQYF
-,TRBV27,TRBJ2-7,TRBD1,TGTGCCAGCAGTTCGGGACAGGGGATCACCTACGAGCAGTACTTC,CASSSGQGITYEQYF
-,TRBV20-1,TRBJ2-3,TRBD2,TGCAGTGCTGGCGGGGGACTAGCGGGGAAAACAGATACGCAGTATTTT,CSAGGGLAGKTDTQYF
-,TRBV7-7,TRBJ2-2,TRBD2,TGTGCTAGCAGCCGTAGCGGGGGGGCCGTCGGGGAGCTGTTTTTT,CASSRSGGAVGELFF
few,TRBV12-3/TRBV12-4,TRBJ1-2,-,TGTGCCAGCAGTTTAGACAGTGATAGCTACACCTTC,CASSLDSDSYTF
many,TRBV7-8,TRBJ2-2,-,TGTGCCAGCAGCTTAAGGGGAATCGACACCGGGGAGCTGTTTTTT,CASSLRGIDTGELFF
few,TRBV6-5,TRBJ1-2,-,TGTGCCAGCAGTTACGAGTGGCAGGGGCTTAACTATGGCTACACCTTC,CASSYEWQGLNYGYTF
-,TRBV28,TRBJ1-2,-,TGTGCCAGCAGTTTCTCTGAGCCGGTTGATGGCTATGGCTACACCTTC,CASSFSEPVDGYGYTF
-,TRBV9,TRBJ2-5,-,TGTGCCAGCAGCCCTGGGGTGGCGGGACCCCAAGAGACCCAGTACTTC,CASSPGVAGPQETQYF
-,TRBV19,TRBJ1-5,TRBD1,TGTGCCAGTAGCCCAACGGGGAACCGGGACAGGGGGAATCAGCCCCAGCATTTT,CASSPTGNRDRGNQPQHF
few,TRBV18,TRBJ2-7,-,TGTGCCAGCTCACCAGGGGCAGGTTACGAGCAGTACTTC,CASSPGAGYEQYF
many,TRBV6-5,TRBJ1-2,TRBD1,TGTGCCAGCAGTTACTCGGACAGGGGTGGCTACACCTTC,CASSYSDRGGYTF
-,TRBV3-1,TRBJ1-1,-,TGTGCCAGCAGCCAAGAGGGGCCCGGGACCACTGAAGCTTTCTTT,CASSQEGPGTTEAFF
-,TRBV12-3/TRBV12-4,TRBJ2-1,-,TGTGCCAGCAGACCTTGGGGGGCAGCGTACAATGAGCAGTTCTTC,CASRPWGAAYNEQFF
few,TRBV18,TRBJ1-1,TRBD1,TGTGCCAGCTCACCATTCCCCGGGACAGGGCAGTTTGGAACCACTGAAGCTTTCTTT,CASSPFPGTGQFGTTEAFF
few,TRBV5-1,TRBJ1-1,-,TGCGCCAGCAGCTTGGGCCTGGGGGGGAACACTGAAGCTTTCTTT,CASSLGLGGNTEAFF
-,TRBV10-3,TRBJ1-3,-,TGTGCCATCAGGGACAACGCTTACTCTGGAAACACCATATATTTT,CAIRDNAYSGNTIYF
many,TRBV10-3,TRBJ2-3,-,TGTGCCATCAGTGAAGTCCACATCACAGATACGCAGTATTTT,CAISEVHITDTQYF
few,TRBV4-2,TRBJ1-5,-,TGTGCCAGCAGCCAAGATTCAGGGCGGCAGAATCAGCCCCAGCATTTT,CASSQDSGRQNQPQHF
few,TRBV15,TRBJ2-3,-,TGTGCCACCAGCAGGCCTTCCGGACGTGGAACAGATACGCAGTATTTT,CATSRPSGRGTDTQYF